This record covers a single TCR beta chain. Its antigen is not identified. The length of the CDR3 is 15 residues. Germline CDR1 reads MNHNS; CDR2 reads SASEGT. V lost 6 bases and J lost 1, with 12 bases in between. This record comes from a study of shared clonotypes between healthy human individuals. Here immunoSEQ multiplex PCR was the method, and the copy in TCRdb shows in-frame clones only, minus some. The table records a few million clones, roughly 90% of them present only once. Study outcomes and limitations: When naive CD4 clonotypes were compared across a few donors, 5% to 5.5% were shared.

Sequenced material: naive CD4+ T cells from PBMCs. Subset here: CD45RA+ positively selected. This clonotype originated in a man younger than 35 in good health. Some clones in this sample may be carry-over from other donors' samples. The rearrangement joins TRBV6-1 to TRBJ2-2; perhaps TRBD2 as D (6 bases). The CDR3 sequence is CASRRNGGNTGELFF. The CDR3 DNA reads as TGTGCCAGCAGGAGAAACGGGGGGAACACCGGGGAGCTGTTTTTT.